This TCR beta chain was obtained from a study of cytomegalovirus exposure and HLA in healthy donors. Participants comprised healthy donors of bone marrow. Amplification used 60 Vbeta primers and 13 Jbeta primers. Here immunoSEQ multiplex PCR was the method, and the copy in TCRdb shows in-frame clones only, minus some. The table records around 280,000 clones, around nine tenths of them present only once. To note about this clone: What it binds is not known.

The study's findings and limits: In an earlier analysis, about 87% or about 30%: the productive usage of most TCR beta V segments. Relative to the approximately 700-donor mean, N-insertions were reportedly fewer in an Asian-associated ancestry cluster in a later analysis. Presence/absence analyses assumed roughly uniform sequencing depth across donors, which may not hold.

The junction had 11 bases not matched to a gene; V was cut back by 2 bases and J by 5 bases. The CDR3 is 17 amino acids. The germline V gene has CDR1 SNHLY and CDR2 FYNNEI. The rearrangement joins TRBV2 to TRBJ2-5; 10 bases line up with TRBD2. The sequencing input was PBMCs. This sequence originates from a young woman in good health and CMV-seronegative. The CDR3 here is CASSETSGTSVSETQYF. The CDR3 DNA follows: TGTGCCAGCAGTGAAACCTCCGGGACTAGCGTAAGCGAGACCCAGTACTTC.